Listed here are 9 T cell receptor beta chains from one sample, sequenced in a study of cytomegalovirus exposure and HLA in healthy donors. The protocol was immunoSEQ multiplex PCR, while the TCRdb copy is restricted to in-frame clones and leaves out a portion. The data contain 200,000 to 300,000 clones, 87% of them singletons. Sequenced sample: PBMCs. All receptors come from a man between 18 and 35 years old in good health and CMV-seropositive.

The chain employs TRBV6-1 and TRBJ2-7; 7 positions agree with TRBD1. The length of the CDR3 is 13 residues. The germline V gene has CDR1 MNHNS and CDR2 SASEGT. The V segment lost 7 bases and the J segment 5 bases; nucleotides outside the gene matches: 8. The CDR3: CASNKGAKNEQYF. The CDR3 nucleotides are TGTGCCAGCAATAAGGGGGCTAAGAACGAGCAGTACTTC.

The rearrangement links TRBV11-2 to TRBJ2-7, with D perhaps matching TRBD1 (6 bases). The CDR3 loop spans 16 amino acids. The V end lost 3 bases, the J end lost 5 bases, and 20 bases lay between the germline ends. Germline V gene lookup returns CDR1 SGHAT and CDR2 FQNNGV. In DNA, the CDR3 is TGTGCCAGCAGCTTGCCACCCCCCGGGGACACTGACGAGCAGTACTTC. It codes for CASSLPPPGDTDEQYF.

This chain joins TRBV2 and TRBJ2-3; TRBD2 agrees at 10 bases. The germline V gene has CDR1 SNHLY and CDR2 FYNNEI. CDR3 length: 17 amino acids. The V gene end was trimmed by 4 bases and the J gene end by 0 bases; junction bases not matched to a gene: 7. The CDR3 sequence is CASSVGSGRSSTDTQYF. The DNA of the CDR3 is TGTGCCAGCAGTGTTGGTAGCGGGAGGTCTAGCACAGATACGCAGTATTTT.

In its sample, this clone was seen a few times. The J gene is TRBJ2-2, the V gene TRBV6-5; weak D call: TRBD2 (7 bases). Trimming took 7 bases from V and 5 from J, leaving 17 bases between them. The V gene's germline CDR1 is MNHEY and CDR2 SVGAGI. The CDR3 length is 15 residues. CDR3 sequence reads: CASMGGREWTGELFF. CDR3 nucleotides: TGTGCCAGCATGGGGGGGCGGGAGTGGACCGGGGAGCTGTTTTTT.

Written as DNA, the CDR3 is TGTGCCAGCAGCGTAGCTGGGAGGCCCGGCACTGAAGCTTTCTTT. This gives the protein CASSVAGRPGTEAFF. The chain recombines TRBV9 with TRBJ1-1, with D unresolved. V lost 0 bases, J lost 4 bases, and 13 bases lay in between. The germline V gene encodes CDR1 SGDLS and CDR2 YYNGEE. The CDR3 has 15 amino acids. Full variable domain (missing parts from reference TRBV9 and TRBJ1-1): DSGVTQTPKHLITATGQRVTLRCSPRSGDLSVYWYQQSLDQGLQFLIQYYNGEERAKGNILERFSAQQFPDLHSELNLSSLELGDSALYFCASSVAGRPGTEAFFGQGTRLTVV.

The genes are TRBV27 and TRBJ1-5; possible D gene TRBD1, 5 bases. Germline V gene data show CDR1 as MNHEY and CDR2 as SMNVEV (reference sequence). Trimming shortened V by 5 bases and J by 6 bases, and 17 bases separated the two germline ends. The CDR3 has 15 amino acids. CDR3: CASSPIAGASQPQHF. The CDR3 DNA follows: TGTGCCAGCAGTCCTATAGCCGGGGCGAGTCAGCCCCAGCATTTT.

V and J are TRBV30 and TRBJ1-1; TRBD1 matches at 10 bases. V gave up 5 bases and J gave up 4 bases; unmatched junction bases: 7. The CDR3 loop spans 14 amino acids. Per the germline V gene, CDR1 is GTSNPN and CDR2 is SVGIG (reference sequence). CDR3 sequence reads: CAWLSGTGATEAFF. The DNA for the CDR3 is TGTGCCTGGCTCTCCGGGACAGGGGCCACTGAAGCTTTCTTT. Together with reference TRBV30 and TRBJ1-1, the CDR3 gives the full variable domain: SQTIHQWPATLVQPVGSPLSLECTVEGTSNPNLYWYRQAAGRGLQLLFYSVGIGQISSEVPQNLSASRPQDRQFILSSKKLLLSDSGFYLCAWLSGTGATEAFFGQGTRLTVV.

The rearrangement joins TRBV9 to TRBJ2-7; 7 nucleotides line up with TRBD2. CDR3 size: 15 residues. Germline assignment: CDR1 SGDLS and CDR2 YYNGEE. Trimming cost V 0 bases and J 4 bases; bases outside gene matches: 7. The CDR3 sequence is CASSVGLADLYEQYF. The CDR3 DNA follows: TGTGCCAGCAGCGTAGGGCTAGCGGATTTATACGAGCAGTACTTC.

The CDR3 coding sequence is TGTGCCAGCAGTTTATTCAGGGGGCGCGACGAGCAGTACTTC. Its translation is CASSLFRGRDEQYF. The chain employs TRBV28 and TRBJ2-7; 8 positions match TRBD1. Trimming at V came to 1 base and at J to 5 bases, leaving 4 bases not matched to a gene. The CDR3 spans 14 residues. The germline gives CDR1 MDHEN, CDR2 SYDVKM.